Listed here are 23 T cell receptor beta chains from one sample, sequenced in a study of spatial heterogeneity in lung cancer. TCRdb re-derived calls from the 5' RACE reads in MiXCR, one entry per CDR3 protein. The data show some 100,000 distinct CDR3 sequences, less than 15% seen once. The time point here: sample taken at primary tumor resection. The input for sequencing was PBMCs, taken at surgery. The receptors originated from a male donor with early-stage non-small cell lung cancer.

This clonotype showed up just a few times. The genes are TRBV20-1 and TRBJ2-7; TRBD1 might be the D (5 bases). Germline lookup yields CDR1 DFQATT and CDR2 SNEGSKA (reference sequence). V lost 6 bases and J lost 3, with 15 bases in between. The CDR3 sequence is 13 residues long. The CDR3 sequence: CSANADRDYEQYF. The CDR3 DNA follows: TGCAGTGCCAATGCCGACAGAGACTACGAGCAGTACTTC.

This clonotype was counted a few times. The chain is built from TRBV3-1 and TRBJ2-3, with D uncertain. This CDR3 has 13 amino acids. Germline loops: CDR1 LGHDT, CDR2 YNNKEL (reference sequence). V was pared by 1 base and J by 9 bases, with 11 bases between. The CDR3 bases are TGTGCCAGCAGCCAAGGAGACGGCCGCACGCAGTATTTT. This codes for CASSQGDGRTQYF.

This chain connects TRBV7-8 to TRBJ2-5, with D hard to call. Trimming took 5 bases from V and 2 from J, leaving 12 bases between them. In germline, CDR1 is SGHVS, CDR2 FQNEAQ. The CDR3 covers 14 residues. This CDR3 reads CASSGRIKQETQYF. CDR3 bases: TGTGCCAGCAGCGGACGGATAAAACAAGAGACCCAGTACTTC.

This sequence joins TRBV12-3 or TRBV12-4 and TRBJ1-3, with D unresolved. The CDR3 is made up of 13 amino acids. The germline V and J ends were trimmed by 3 bases and 8 bases, with 11 bases remaining between them. The CDR3 nucleotides are TGTGCCAGCAGTTTCGGAGAGAAAGACACCATATATTTT. Protein product: CASSFGEKDTIYF.

This clonotype has ten or more counts. The J gene is TRBJ2-4, the V gene TRBV6-2 or TRBV6-3; 12 positions agree with TRBD2. Germline CDR1 reads MNHEY; CDR2 reads SVGEGT. V lost 6 bases to trimming and J lost 1 base; unmatched junction nucleotides: 16. The CDR3 extends over 20 amino acids. The CDR3 here is CASSELPLAGGPLAKNIQYF. CDR3 sequence (DNA): TGTGCCAGCAGCGAACTCCCGCTAGCGGGAGGGCCTCTTGCCAAAAACATTCAGTACTTC.

The gene calls are TRBV7-2 and TRBJ1-5; 8 bases line up with TRBD1. Losses at the gene ends were 0 bases for V and 6 bases for J; bases not matched to a gene: 7. There are 16 residues in the CDR3. Germline CDR1 is SGHTA and CDR2 is FQGNSA. The CDR3 loop is CASSLAPGGAGQPQHF. Written as DNA, the CDR3 is TGTGCCAGCAGCTTAGCTCCAGGGGGCGCGGGTCAGCCCCAGCATTTT.

The V call is TRBV20-1, the J call TRBJ2-2; TRBD2 matches at 7 bases. Germline lookup yields CDR1 DFQATT and CDR2 SNEGSKA (reference sequence). The ends lost 5 bases at V and 6 bases at J; junction bases unmatched: 9. This CDR3 spans 14 amino acids. Written as DNA, the CDR3 is TGCAGTGCTCTGAAGCCAGCGGGATCCGGGGAGCTGTTTTTT. Residues: CSALKPAGSGELFF.

Only a few counts were recorded for this clonotype. V and J are TRBV27 and TRBJ2-5; D not certain. The length of the CDR3 is 15 residues. Germline V gives CDR1 MNHEY, CDR2 SMNVEV (reference sequence). V was clipped by 5 bases and J by 5 bases, with 18 bases between them. The CDR3 nucleotides read TGTGCCAGCAGTCCCGTCTATGGGGTTGGTGAGACCCAGTACTTC. Amino acids: CASSPVYGVGETQYF.

This chain links TRBV6-5 with TRBJ1-6; 11 nucleotides agree with TRBD1. CDR3 length: 15 amino acids. The V gene's germline CDR1 is MNHEY and CDR2 SVGAGI. With 6 bases clipped from V and 7 bases from J, the junction kept 5 bases outside the gene matches. CDR3 amino acids: CASSRDRGKNSPLHF. The CDR3 nucleotides read TGTGCCAGCAGCAGGGACAGGGGGAAGAATTCACCCCTCCACTTT.

Many counts were recorded for this clonotype. The V call is TRBV7-9, the J call TRBJ1-2; tentatively, D is TRBD1 (6 bases). Per germline, CDR1 SEHNR and CDR2 FQNEAQ (reference sequence). Trimming removed 4 bases from V and 6 bases from J, with 9 bases in between. The CDR3 consists of 12 residues. The CDR3 DNA reads as TGTGCCAGCAGCTACCGGGACAATGGCTACACCTTC. Translated, it gives CASSYRDNGYTF. Complete variable domain (other parts from reference TRBV7-9 and TRBJ1-2): DTGVSQNPRHKITKRGQNVTFRCDPISEHNRLYWYRQTLGQGPEFLTYFQNEAQLEKSRLLSDRFSAERPKGSFSTLEIQRTEQGDSAMYLCASSYRDNGYTFGSGTRLTVV.

Only a few counts were recorded for this clonotype. The V gene is TRBV20-1, the J gene TRBJ2-7, with D perhaps matching TRBD2 (6 bases). Germline V gives CDR1 DFQATT, CDR2 SNEGSKA (reference sequence). Trimming pared 5 bases from V and 3 bases from J, leaving 26 bases between. This CDR3 spans 17 amino acids. CDR3 sequence: CSAGKKKSGTLLYEQYF. CDR3 nucleotide sequence: TGCAGTGCTGGGAAAAAGAAATCCGGGACTCTTCTCTACGAGCAGTACTTC.

This rearrangement joins TRBV7-2 to TRBJ2-3, with D uncertain. CDR1 is SGHTA and CDR2 is FQGNSA in the germline V gene. This CDR3 region has 11 residues. V was shortened by 1 base and J by 8 bases, with 4 bases between the two germline ends. In DNA form, the CDR3 reads TGTGCCAGCAGCTTAGGCTCTACGCAGTATTTT. It translates to CASSLGSTQYF.

The chain joins TRBV28 to TRBJ1-5; 12 nucleotides agree with TRBD1. With V trimmed by 6 bases and J by 1 base, 7 bases remained unmatched. This CDR3 region has 17 residues. CDR1 is MDHEN, CDR2 SYDVKM, per germline. CDR3 sequence reads: CASSPGTGGWSNQPQHF. The CDR3 nucleotides read TGTGCCAGCAGCCCGGGGACAGGGGGCTGGAGCAATCAGCCCCAGCATTTT.

This clonotype showed up just a few times. The chain combines TRBV15 with TRBJ2-5, with a weak D call TRBD2 (5 bases). Germline V gene data show CDR1 as LNHNV and CDR2 as YYDKDF (reference sequence). The CDR3 has 17 residues. V was cut by 4 bases and J by 2 bases, with 20 bases left in between. CDR3 region: CATSNRGFGPIQETQYF. The CDR3 DNA is TGTGCCACCAGCAACCGCGGGTTCGGGCCGATTCAAGAGACCCAGTACTTC.

This clonotype was seen only a few times. The V call is TRBV6-2 or TRBV6-3, the J call TRBJ2-3; 9 bases match TRBD1. The CDR3 loop spans 14 amino acids. Trimming removed 7 bases from V and 4 bases from J; junction bases left unmatched: 6. Looked up from germline, CDR1 is MNHEY and CDR2 is SVGEGT. The CDR3 region is CASNPDRGADTQYF. The CDR3 DNA sequence: TGTGCCAGCAACCCGGACAGGGGCGCAGATACGCAGTATTTT.

The V and J genes are TRBV4-3 and TRBJ2-3; 8 nucleotides line up with TRBD2. The CDR3 extends over 16 amino acids. Germline V gene lookup returns CDR1 LGHNA and CDR2 YSLEER. V lost 0 bases, J lost 4 bases, and 6 bases stayed unmatched. The CDR3 region has the DNA TGCGCCAGCAGCCAAGACCAAGCGGGAGAGGCAGATACGCAGTATTTT. Residues: CASSQDQAGEADTQYF.

This clonotype appeared many times. J is TRBJ1-2 and V is TRBV29-1; D is unresolved. The CDR3 is 11 amino acids. From germline, CDR1 is SQVTM and CDR2 ANQGSEA. V was pared by 0 bases and J by 2 bases, with 1 base between. The CDR3 region has the DNA TGCAGCGTTGAAGAGAACTATGGCTACACCTTC. Its protein product is CSVEENYGYTF. The full variable domain, with the rest looked up from reference TRBV29-1 and TRBJ1-2, is SAVISQKPSRDICQRGTSLTIQCQVDSQVTMMFWYRQQPGQSLTLIATANQGSEATYESGFVIDKFPISRPNLTFSTLTVSNMSPEDSSIYLCSVEENYGYTFGSGTRLTVV.

There are many counts of this clonotype. The CDR3: CASSFASGQTQYF. The CDR3 DNA is TGTGCCAGCAGTTTTGCTAGCGGCCAGACCCAGTACTTC. The chain links TRBV12-3 or TRBV12-4 to TRBJ2-5; 7 bases align to TRBD2. This CDR3 contains 13 residues. V lost 3 bases to trimming and J lost 6 bases; unmatched junction nucleotides: 4.

This clonotype was found a few times. V usage is TRBV30 and J usage is TRBJ2-2, with 10 bases identical to TRBD2. The CDR3 is 18 residues long. Germline CDR1 is GTSNPN and CDR2 is SVGIG (reference sequence). V shed 3 bases and J 2 bases; nucleotides not matched to a gene: 12. DNA of the CDR3: TGTGCCTGGAGGGCCCCCGGCTCTAGCGGGGGAAACACCGGGGAGCTGTTTTTT. It is translated as CAWRAPGSSGGNTGELFF.

This clonotype was detected ten times or more. The V call is TRBV4-3, the J call TRBJ2-7; TRBD2 matches 10 bases. This CDR3 region has 15 residues. Germline CDR1 reads LGHNA; CDR2 reads YSLEER. V lost 1 base, J lost 1 base, and 1 base stayed unmatched. The CDR3, as DNA: TGCGCCAGCAGCCAAGGAGCGGGAGGGTCCTACGAGCAGTACTTC. Protein sequence: CASSQGAGGSYEQYF.

This clonotype was detected many times. The CDR3, as DNA: TGCGCCAGCAGCTTGGACCTAGGCGGGAGGGCAGAGACCCAGTACTTC. Amino acids: CASSLDLGGRAETQYF. The genes are TRBV5-1 and TRBJ2-5; 9 nucleotides match TRBD2. Germline V gives CDR1 SGHRS, CDR2 YFSETQ. V trimming: 0 bases; J trimming: 4 bases; junction bases outside the gene matches: 7. The CDR3 covers 16 residues.

With respect to this clonotype: Since a much larger clone is just one base distant, this may be a read error. The missing conserved phenylalanine or tryptophan at the end of this CDR3 makes a read error likely. The rearrangement uses TRBV30 and TRBJ1-1, with D uncertain. V was trimmed by 2 bases and J by 5 bases, leaving 9 bases between them. The CDR3 runs 12 residues. Germline CDR1 and CDR2: GTSNPN and SVGIG (reference sequence). Written as DNA, the CDR3 is TGTGCCTGGAGTTGGGGAAGGACTGAAGCTTTCCTT. Translating gives CAWSWGRTEAFL.

The sample holds many counts of this clonotype. For the CDR3, the DNA is TGCGCCAGCAGCCAAGAAGGGTGGTCTCTCTACGAGCAGTACTTC. It encodes CASSQEGWSLYEQYF. The V gene is TRBV4-1, the J gene TRBJ2-7; D gene uncertain. This CDR3 comprises 15 residues. V dropped 0 bases and J dropped 3 bases, with 12 bases sitting between them. Germline-derived CDR1 and CDR2 are MGHRA and YSYEKL.